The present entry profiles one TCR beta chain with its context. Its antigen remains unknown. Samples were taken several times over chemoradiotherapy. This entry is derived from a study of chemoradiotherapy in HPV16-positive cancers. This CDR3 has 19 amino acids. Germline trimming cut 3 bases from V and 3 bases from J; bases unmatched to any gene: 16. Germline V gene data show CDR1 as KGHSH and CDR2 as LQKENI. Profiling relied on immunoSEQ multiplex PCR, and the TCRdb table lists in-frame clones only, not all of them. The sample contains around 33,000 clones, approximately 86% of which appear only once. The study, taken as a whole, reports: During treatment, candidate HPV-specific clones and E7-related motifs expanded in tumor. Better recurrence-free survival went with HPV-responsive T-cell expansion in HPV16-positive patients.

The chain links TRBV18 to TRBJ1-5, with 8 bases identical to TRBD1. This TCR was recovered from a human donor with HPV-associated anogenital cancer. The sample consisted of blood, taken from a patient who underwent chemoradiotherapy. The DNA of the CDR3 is TGTGCCAGCTCACCGGTCTTAATCGCACAGGGGGATTCCAATCAGCCCCAGCATTTT. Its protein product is CASSPVLIAQGDSNQPQHF.